Shown below are 21 T cell receptor beta chains from a single sample sequenced in a study of blood T cells in healthy people across ages. The second PCR ran roughly 6 to 12 cycles with a sample-barcoded 5' primer and J-beta primers. TCRdb re-called the 5' RACE reads with MiXCR, one entry per CDR3 protein. Among over 950,000 distinct CDR3 sequences listed, around two fifths were seen once. Sequencing input: blood. All receptors derive from a man younger than 30 in good health.

V is TRBV2 and J is TRBJ2-3; TRBD2 aligns across 15 bases. Germline values: CDR1 SNHLY, CDR2 FYNNEI. This CDR3 spans 16 amino acids. Germline trimming cut 6 bases from V and 5 bases from J; bases unmatched to any gene: 6. In DNA form, the CDR3 reads TGTGCCAGCAGCCGGACTAGCGGGGGGGCGGAAGATACGCAGTATTTT. As protein: CASSRTSGGAEDTQYF.

This chain joins TRBV20-1 and TRBJ1-4; no reliable D call. This CDR3 is built from 11 residues. Trimming took 6 bases from V and 11 from J, leaving 13 bases between them. Germline CDR1 reads DFQATT; CDR2 reads SNEGSKA (reference sequence). CDR3 in DNA: TGCAGTGCCCTGGGAATTGGGAAACTGTTTTTT. Its translation: CSALGIGKLFF.

The chain employs TRBV12-3 or TRBV12-4 and TRBJ1-1; D might be TRBD1 (5 bases). The CDR3 runs to 14 residues. Trimming stripped 6 bases from V and 0 bases from J, with 11 bases between. CDR3 DNA: TGTGCCAGCAGCCCGGACATACTGAACACTGAAGCTTTCTTT. Encoded protein: CASSPDILNTEAFF.

This clonotype showed up many times. The rearrangement joins TRBV12-3 or TRBV12-4 to TRBJ1-2, with 7 bases identical to TRBD1. With V trimmed by 3 bases and J by 4 bases, 8 bases remained unmatched. CDR3 length equals 15 residues. The CDR3 DNA is TGTGCCAGCAGTTTTAGTATCGGGGACAGCTATGGCTACACCTTC. Its translation is CASSFSIGDSYGYTF.

This clonotype was recorded at least ten times. The chain employs TRBV7-9 and TRBJ2-1, with D perhaps TRBD1 or TRBD2 (7 bases each). Germline V lookup: CDR1 SEHNR, CDR2 FQNEAQ (reference sequence). The CDR3 spans 16 residues. V was shortened by 3 bases and J by 2 bases, with 14 bases between the two germline ends. DNA for the CDR3: TGTGCCAGCAGCTTCCAGGGGGGGGACCCCTACAATGAGCAGTTCTTC. This codes for CASSFQGGDPYNEQFF.

This clonotype was recorded many times. The chain couples TRBV4-3 to TRBJ2-1; weak D call: TRBD2 (5 bases). This CDR3 has 12 residues. Germline values: CDR1 LGHNA, CDR2 YSLEER. The V end lost 2 bases, the J end lost 10 bases, and 9 bases lay between the germline ends. Here the CDR3 reads CASSQIGKEQFF. The CDR3 DNA reads TGCGCCAGCAGCCAAATCGGGAAAGAGCAGTTCTTC.

The chain employs TRBV7-2 and TRBJ2-1; 12 nucleotides line up with TRBD2. The DNA end is a closer match to TRBJ2-7, so the J assignment may be wrong. CDR1 and CDR2 (germline): SGHTA, FQGNSA. The CDR3 runs 15 residues. CDR3 loop: CASSSSGGDYNEQYF. The DNA of the CDR3 is TGTGCCAGCAGCTCTAGCGGGGGGGATTACAATGAGCAGTACTTC.

The chain combines TRBV9 with TRBJ1-1; possible D gene TRBD1, 6 bases. The germline V gene has CDR1 SGDLS and CDR2 YYNGEE. The CDR3 runs 14 residues. The V end lost 0 bases, the J end lost 5 bases, and 11 bases lay between the germline ends. The chain's CDR3 is CASSVGGGSTEAFF. The CDR3 DNA is TGTGCCAGCAGCGTAGGGGGGGGCAGTACTGAAGCTTTCTTT.

As DNA, the CDR3 is TGCGCCAGCAGCTTGGACGGGACCCTGGATCAGCCCCAGCATTTT. It yields the protein CASSLDGTLDQPQHF. V gene TRBV5-1 combines with J gene TRBJ1-5; TRBD1 might be the D (5 bases). This CDR3 region has 15 residues. The V gene's germline CDR1 is SGHRS and CDR2 YFSETQ. V shed 0 bases and J shed 5 bases, with 12 bases lying between them.

V usage is TRBV20-1 and J usage is TRBJ1-5, with D possibly matching TRBD1 (6 bases). The V end was cut by 4 bases, the J end by 6 bases, with 10 bases between. Per the germline V gene, CDR1 is DFQATT and CDR2 is SNEGSKA (reference sequence). The CDR3 is made up of 12 amino acids. The CDR3 region has the DNA TGCAGTGCTATAGGACAGACTCAGCCCCAGCATTTT. Translation gives CSAIGQTQPQHF.

This chain links TRBV19 with TRBJ1-4; weak D call: TRBD1 (5 bases). The CDR3 spans 14 residues. CDR1 and CDR2 from the germline V gene are LNHDA and SQIVND (reference sequence). Between the trimmed V and J ends, which lost 9 bases and 8 bases, there was a span of 19 bases. The CDR3 DNA reads as TGTGCCAGCCGGAGGCTTGGGGGAGAGGAAAAACTGTTTTTT. Translated, it gives CASRRLGGEEKLFF.

This sequence joins TRBV6-2 or TRBV6-3 and TRBJ2-5; no reliable D call. Trimming removed 7 bases at V and 11 bases at J, with 14 bases between. Per germline, CDR1 MNHEY and CDR2 SVGEGT. The CDR3 loop spans 11 amino acids. The CDR3 here is CASTTVGEQYF. The CDR3 DNA sequence: TGTGCCAGCACTACGGTTGGTGAGCAGTACTTC.

The chain recombines TRBV3-1 with TRBJ1-3; the D gene is possibly TRBD1 (6 bases). There are 17 residues in the CDR3. Per germline, CDR1 LGHDT and CDR2 YNNKEL (reference sequence). V was shortened by 0 bases and J by 1 base, with 13 bases between the two germline ends. This CDR3 reads CASSQDGDNRSGNTIYF. As DNA, the CDR3 is TGTGCCAGCAGCCAAGATGGGGACAACCGGTCTGGAAACACCATATATTTT.

The sample holds a few counts of this clonotype. This chain joins TRBV7-9 and TRBJ2-1; D not resolved. Per germline, CDR1 SEHNR and CDR2 FQNEAQ (reference sequence). The CDR3 contains 15 residues. The ends were cut back, 8 bases at V and 5 bases at J, with 19 bases in the middle. The CDR3 nucleotides read TGTGCCAGCCGCCCCGGAGTAGGAAATGACAATGAGCAGTTCTTC. This translates into CASRPGVGNDNEQFF.

The V call is TRBV6-2 or TRBV6-3, the J call TRBJ2-4; tentative D call: TRBD2 (7 bases). The CDR3 length is 18 residues. V lost 0 bases to trimming and J lost 0 bases, with 15 bases between them. CDR1 and CDR2 from the germline V gene are MNHEY and SVGEGT. CDR3 sequence reads: CASSYSKGGALAKNIQYF. The DNA of the CDR3 is TGTGCCAGCAGTTACTCTAAAGGGGGGGCGCTAGCCAAAAACATTCAGTACTTC.

This chain joins TRBV20-1 and TRBJ2-1, with 7 bases identical to TRBD1. The CDR3 runs to 18 residues. Germline V gene data show CDR1 as DFQATT and CDR2 as SNEGSKA (reference sequence). Trimming removed 0 bases from V and 0 bases from J; junction bases left unmatched: 11. CDR3 residues: CSARDGPTGLSSYNEQFF. The CDR3 DNA reads as TGCAGTGCTAGAGACGGGCCGACAGGGCTGAGCTCCTACAATGAGCAGTTCTTC.

V usage is TRBV20-1 and J usage is TRBJ1-6, with 7 bases lining up with TRBD1. The CDR3 extends over 14 amino acids. From germline, CDR1 is DFQATT and CDR2 SNEGSKA (reference sequence). The trim removed 5 bases at V and 5 bases at J, leaving 6 bases unmatched. The CDR3 bases are TGCAGTGCTCCCACCGGGACAGATAATTCACCCCTCCACTTT. It translates to CSAPTGTDNSPLHF.

The V call is TRBV18, the J call TRBJ1-1, with D maybe TRBD1 (6 bases). V was clipped by 3 bases and J by 1 base, with 15 bases between them. The CDR3 sequence is 16 residues long. The germline V gene encodes CDR1 KGHSH and CDR2 LQKENI. CDR3 coding DNA: TGTGCCAGCTCACCGGACAGAAATTTTAGGAACACTGAAGCTTTCTTT. Translation gives CASSPDRNFRNTEAFF. Together with reference TRBV18 and TRBJ1-1, the CDR3 gives the full variable domain: NAGVMQNPRHLVRRRGQEARLRCSPMKGHSHVYWYRQLPEEGLKFMVYLQKENIIDESGMPKERFSAEFPKEGPSILRIQQVVRGDSAAYFCASSPDRNFRNTEAFFGQGTRLTVV.

V usage is TRBV9 and J usage is TRBJ2-3, with D uncertain. CDR3 size: 15 residues. CDR1 is SGDLS, CDR2 YYNGEE, per germline. The V and J ends lost 2 bases and 3 bases respectively, with 13 bases between them. The CDR3 DNA reads as TGTGCCAGCAGCGTTCTCAACGAGGCGACAGATACGCAGTATTTT. It yields the protein CASSVLNEATDTQYF.

V usage is TRBV4-3 and J usage is TRBJ2-5; D remains ambiguous. The V gene's germline CDR1 is LGHNA and CDR2 YSLEER. Trimming cost V 0 bases and J 11 bases, with 19 bases left between them. This CDR3 region has 15 residues. In DNA form, the CDR3 reads TGCGCCAGCAGCCAAGATGGGTTAGAATACGATGAGCAGTACTTC. Protein sequence: CASSQDGLEYDEQYF.

The chain combines TRBV28 with TRBJ2-5; D is possibly TRBD2 (6 bases). V was trimmed by 5 bases and J by 5 bases, leaving 12 bases between them. This CDR3 spans 13 amino acids. CDR1 and CDR2 (germline): MDHEN, SYDVKM. CDR3 nucleotide sequence: TGTGCCAGCAGTCCAGGGAGGATGGAGACCCAGTACTTC. This codes for CASSPGRMETQYF.